The clone carrying this T cell receptor beta chain has only a few counts. Its target is not known. The source of the sample is a study of vaccination and CD4 T cells after COVID-19. Looking at the study overall: Overlapping SARS-CoV-2, HCoV-NL63, HCoV-OC43 and HCoV-229E spike peptides were used to stimulate cells.

Trimming removed 6 bases at V and 3 bases at J, with 14 bases between. The CDR3 extends over 14 amino acids. From germline, CDR1 is SGHNT and CDR2 YENEEA. Treatment indicated: approximately 10-day PBMC culture with coronavirus spike peptide pools or control peptides (ViraFEST assay). From the unexposed donor, CD4+ T cells were collected ahead of the COVID-19 pandemic (2011-2018). First, ViraFEST expanded antigen-specific T cells with peptide pools, and next it sequenced the TCRs. Cells permitting, SARS-CoV-2 S/N served as probes for unexposed-donor CD4+ T cells, and four cold-coronavirus spikes did too. Sequenced with the Oncomine TCR Beta short-read assay was DNA taken from cultured CD4+ T cells. Investigators obtained genomic DNA by extraction from cultured CD4+ T cells. Each CDR3 protein is one row after TCRdb ran MiXCR on the PCR reads. The table records some 11,000 distinct CDR3 sequences, about 34% of them present only once.

Sequencing used CD4+ T cells from blood, cultured in vitro. This clonotype was obtained from a human donor in good health. The chain uses TRBV11-3 and TRBJ1-1, with D uncertain. The CDR3 is CASSQAARYTEAFF. In DNA form, the CDR3 reads TGTGCCAGCAGTCAAGCCGCCAGGTACACTGAAGCTTTCTTT.